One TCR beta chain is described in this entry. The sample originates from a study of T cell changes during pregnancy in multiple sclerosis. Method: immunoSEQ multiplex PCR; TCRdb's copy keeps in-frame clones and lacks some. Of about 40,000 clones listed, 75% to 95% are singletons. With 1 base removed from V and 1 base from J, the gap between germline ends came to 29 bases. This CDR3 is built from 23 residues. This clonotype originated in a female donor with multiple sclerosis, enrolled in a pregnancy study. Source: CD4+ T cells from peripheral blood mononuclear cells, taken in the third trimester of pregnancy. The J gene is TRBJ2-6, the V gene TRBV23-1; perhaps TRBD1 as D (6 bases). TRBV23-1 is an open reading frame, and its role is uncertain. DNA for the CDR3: TGCGCCAGCAGTCAATTATCCGCACCTCCCCCGGGACACCAGGGGTCTGGGGCCAACGTCCTGACTTTC. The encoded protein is CASSQLSAPPPGHQGSGANVLTF.